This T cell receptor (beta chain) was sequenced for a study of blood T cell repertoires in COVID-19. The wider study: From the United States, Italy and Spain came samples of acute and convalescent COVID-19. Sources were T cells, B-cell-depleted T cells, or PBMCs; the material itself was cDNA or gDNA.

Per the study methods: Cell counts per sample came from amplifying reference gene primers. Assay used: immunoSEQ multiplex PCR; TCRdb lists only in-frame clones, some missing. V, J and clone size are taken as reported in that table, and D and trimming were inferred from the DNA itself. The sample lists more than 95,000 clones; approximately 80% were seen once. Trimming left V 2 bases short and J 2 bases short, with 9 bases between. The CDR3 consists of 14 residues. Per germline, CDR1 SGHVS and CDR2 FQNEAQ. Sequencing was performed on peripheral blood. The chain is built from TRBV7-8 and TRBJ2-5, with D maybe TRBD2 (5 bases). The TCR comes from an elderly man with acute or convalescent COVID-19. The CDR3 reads CASSLRTGQETQYF. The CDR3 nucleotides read TGTGCCAGCAGCTTAAGGACTGGACAAGAGACCCAGTACTTC.